This T cell receptor (beta chain) was retrieved from a study of shared clonotypes between healthy human individuals (dated by TCRdb to 2018 to 2020). In terms of the full investigation: Three men and two women, aged 18 to 49 years, made up the cohort. Per donor, three plates each were used for CD4 naive and CD4 memory, two for CD8 naive, and one for CD8 memory. To estimate repertoire size and how much clonotypes are shared between individuals, the study performed deep sequencing of blood TCR repertoires from a handful of healthy adults. Different laboratories and diverse techniques were used to prepare libraries and sequence TCR repertoires, to increase sequencing depth and limit assay-specific biases. Per donor, leukapheresis produced somewhere between about 0.85 and 10 billion PBMCs.

The investigation overall reported the following: When a few donors were compared, the shared fraction of clonotypes was 5% to 6.5% for naive CD4, approximately 3.3% for naive CD8, 2.3% for memory CD4, and roughly 0.43% for memory CD8. Based on pairwise subsampling, the degree of clonotype sharing among donors was expected to be affected by sequencing depth. Sampling was limited to blood, and TCR repertoires in tissue likely differ from TCR repertoires in blood. Rarefaction of sorted-subset datasets indicated incomplete sequencing despite the large sequencing depth. The small number of donors limited the genetic and exposure-history diversity represented. Clonotypes shared by all four sorted-subset donors showed higher generation probabilities than non-shared clonotypes. Larger estimated clonotype richness was generally found for naive subsets than for memory subsets.

A note on this clone: Its antigen remains unidentified. Base qualities are not provided; no much larger clone lies one nucleotide away.

Using the deep immunoSEQ assay, TCR CDR3 regions were amplified from genomic DNA by multiplex PCR. Extracted genomic DNA from each cell subset was spread evenly across all wells of several immunoSEQ 96-well plates, with each plate serving as a replicate. For sorted subsets, around 200 ng genomic DNA, equal to tens of thousands of T cell genomes, was loaded into each replicate PCR. Purified libraries were measured with a Qubit 3.0 fluorometer, size-checked on a Bioanalyzer 2100, and measured again with the KAPA Library Quantification kit. A separate single-read 150-cycle Illumina NextSeq 550 flow cell was used to sequence each immunoSEQ 96-well plate. In the original analysis: Because only junctional sequences without quality scores were contained in the immunoSEQ output, filtering matching that applied to full-length reads could not be performed. To assign V/J genes and CDR3, sequences were annotated using PyIR, a Python wrapper for IgBLAST v1.9, with IMGT germline references. Reads with weak V/J assignments (E-value above 1e-6), missing CDR3, stop codons, out-of-frame junctions, or ambiguous translated residues were removed. V3J clonotypes were defined as sequences sharing an identical inferred V gene, J gene, and CDR3 amino acid sequence. Percentage overlap between repertoires was computed as shared unique clonotypes divided by the size of the smaller repertoire. RTK rarefaction, the Chao1 estimator, and Recon v2.1 estimates of unobserved clonotypes were used to assess repertoire richness. OLGA was used to compute generation probabilities for all TCRbeta clonotypes that the gDNA method yielded from a handful of donors. TCRdb limited this immuneACCESS table to in-frame rearrangements with V and J called. A share of clones is missing; checked studies link under half to unresolved V genes, and the rest is unexplained. That table gives V, J and clone size, and the DNA gave D and trimming. Here the sample has more than 500,000 clones; around 96% occur a single time. The top ten clonotypes cover over 0.1% of the sample.

CD8 naive samples were obtained by positive selection for CCR7 among CD45RO-negative cells, yielding a CD45RA+CCR7+ population from which TemRA cells were excluded. The donors were healthy, HIV-negative adults with no recently reported acute infections or vaccinations. All donors were Caucasian adults living in Nashville, Tennessee, USA. After blood collection by leukapheresis, PBMCs were isolated using Ficoll-Histopaque density gradient centrifugation and then cryopreserved in the vapor phase of liquid nitrogen. Analytical flow cytometry was used to check the purity and quantity of each magnetically sorted T cell population. From each sorted fraction, genomic DNA was isolated and quantified by UV absorbance on a Nanodrop 2000c. Relative to germline, V is 4 bases shorter and J is 4 bases shorter, with 14 bases between their ends. Sequences MDHEN (CDR1) and SYDVKM (CDR2) are obtained from the germline V gene. The CDR3 covers 14 residues, taking in both the cysteine and the phenylalanine. Kept here is only the CDR3 DNA, which spans 42 bases and is read in frame from base 1.

The origin of this receptor is a woman aged 25 to 45 in good health. The chain couples TRBV28 to TRBJ2-7; the D gene is perhaps TRBD1, from 5 matching bases. Input material: naive CD8+ T cells sorted from blood. The sample's cell subset or site label, decoded: CD45RA+CCR7+. The CDR3 amino acid sequence is: CASSWGLGQYEQYF. The nucleotide sequence is TGTGCCAGCAGTTGGGGTCTGGGGCAGTACGAGCAGTACTTC. The entire variable domain, with the stretches around the CDR3 drawn from the reference TRBV28 and TRBJ2-7 proteins, is DVKVTQSSRYLVKRTGEKVFLECVQDMDHENMFWYRQDPGLGLRLIYFSYDVKMKEKGDIPEGYSVSREKKERFSLILESASTNQTSMYLCASSWGLGQYEQYFGPGTRLTVT.